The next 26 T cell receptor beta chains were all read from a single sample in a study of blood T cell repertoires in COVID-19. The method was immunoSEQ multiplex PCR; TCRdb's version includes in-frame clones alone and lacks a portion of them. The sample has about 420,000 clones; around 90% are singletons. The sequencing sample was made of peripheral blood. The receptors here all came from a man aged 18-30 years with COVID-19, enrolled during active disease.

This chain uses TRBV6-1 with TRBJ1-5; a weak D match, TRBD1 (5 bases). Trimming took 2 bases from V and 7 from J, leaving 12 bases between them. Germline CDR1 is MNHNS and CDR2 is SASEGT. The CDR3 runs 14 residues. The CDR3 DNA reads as TGTGCCAGCAGTGAATGGGGGGGAAGGCAGCCCCAGCATTTT. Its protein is CASSEWGGRQPQHF.

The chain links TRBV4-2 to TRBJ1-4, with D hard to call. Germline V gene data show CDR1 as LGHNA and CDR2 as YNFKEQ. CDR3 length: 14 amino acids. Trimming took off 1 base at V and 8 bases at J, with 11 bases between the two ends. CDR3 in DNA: TGTGCCAGCAGCCAAGGCCATCAGGTAGAAAAACTGTTTTTT. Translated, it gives CASSQGHQVEKLFF.

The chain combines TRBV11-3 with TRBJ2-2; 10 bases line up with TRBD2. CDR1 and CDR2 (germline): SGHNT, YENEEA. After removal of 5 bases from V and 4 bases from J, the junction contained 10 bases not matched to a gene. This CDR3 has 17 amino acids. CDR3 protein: CASSGRSGLAVTGELFF. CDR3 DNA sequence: TGTGCCAGCAGCGGGCGTTCTGGACTAGCGGTCACCGGGGAGCTGTTTTTT.

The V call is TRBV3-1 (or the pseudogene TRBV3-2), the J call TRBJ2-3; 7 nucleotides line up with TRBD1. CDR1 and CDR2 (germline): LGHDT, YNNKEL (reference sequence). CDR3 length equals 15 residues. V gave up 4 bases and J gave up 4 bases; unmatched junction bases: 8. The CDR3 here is CASSPRTGGADTQYF. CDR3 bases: TGTGCCAGCAGCCCGCGGACAGGTGGGGCAGATACGCAGTATTTT.

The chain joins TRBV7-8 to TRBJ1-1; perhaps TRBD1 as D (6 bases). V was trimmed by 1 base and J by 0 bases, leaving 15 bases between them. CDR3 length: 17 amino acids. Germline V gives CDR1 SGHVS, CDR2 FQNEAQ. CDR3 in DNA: TGTGCCAGCAGCTTAGGGGAGGGGGTGAGGATGAACACTGAAGCTTTCTTT. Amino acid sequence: CASSLGEGVRMNTEAFF.

In nucleotides, the CDR3 is TGTGCCAGCAGTTTATGGACTAGCGGGAGGTACGAGCAGTACTTC. It yields the protein CASSLWTSGRYEQYF. The chain has TRBV28 and TRBJ2-7; TRBD2 matches 13 bases. V shed 0 bases and J 4 bases; nucleotides not matched to a gene: 0. Germline values: CDR1 MDHEN, CDR2 SYDVKM. The CDR3 contains 15 residues.

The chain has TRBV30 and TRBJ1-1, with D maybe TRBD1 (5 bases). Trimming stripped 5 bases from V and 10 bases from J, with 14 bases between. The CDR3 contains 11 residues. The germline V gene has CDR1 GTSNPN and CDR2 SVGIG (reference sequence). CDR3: CAWEGPGGAFF. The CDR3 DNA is TGTGCCTGGGAGGGCCCGGGGGGAGCTTTCTTT. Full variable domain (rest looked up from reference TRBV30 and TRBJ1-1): SQTIHQWPATLVQPVGSPLSLECTVEGTSNPNLYWYRQAAGRGLQLLFYSVGIGQISSEVPQNLSASRPQDRQFILSSKKLLLSDSGFYLCAWEGPGGAFFGQGTRLTVV.

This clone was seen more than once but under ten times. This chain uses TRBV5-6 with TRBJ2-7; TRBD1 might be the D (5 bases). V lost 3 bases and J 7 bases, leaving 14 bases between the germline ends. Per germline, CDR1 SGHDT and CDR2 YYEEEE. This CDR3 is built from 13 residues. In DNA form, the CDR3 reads TGTGCCAGCAGCTCCCAGGGTTTAGGGGAGCAGTACTTC. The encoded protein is CASSSQGLGEQYF.

DNA of the CDR3: TGCAGTGCTAGGGGAGTTGATACGCAGTATTTT. Residues: CSARGVDTQYF. The chain employs TRBV20-1 and TRBJ2-3; possible D gene TRBD2, 5 bases. Per the germline V gene, CDR1 is DFQATT and CDR2 is SNEGSKA (reference sequence). Trimming removed 3 bases from V and 6 bases from J, with 7 bases in between. The CDR3 runs 11 residues.

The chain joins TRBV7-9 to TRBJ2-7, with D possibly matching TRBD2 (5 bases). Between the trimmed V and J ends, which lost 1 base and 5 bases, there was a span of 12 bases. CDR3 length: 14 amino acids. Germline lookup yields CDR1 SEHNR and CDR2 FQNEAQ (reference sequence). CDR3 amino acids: CASSLEASGNEQYF. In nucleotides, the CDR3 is TGTGCCAGCAGCTTAGAGGCGTCGGGAAACGAGCAGTACTTC.

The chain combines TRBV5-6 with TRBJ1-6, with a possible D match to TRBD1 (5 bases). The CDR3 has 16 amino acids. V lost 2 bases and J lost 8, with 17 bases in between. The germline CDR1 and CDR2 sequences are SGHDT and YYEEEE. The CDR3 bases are TGTGCCAGCAGCTTAGCTACAGGACGGTTATATTCACCCCTCCACTTT. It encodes CASSLATGRLYSPLHF.

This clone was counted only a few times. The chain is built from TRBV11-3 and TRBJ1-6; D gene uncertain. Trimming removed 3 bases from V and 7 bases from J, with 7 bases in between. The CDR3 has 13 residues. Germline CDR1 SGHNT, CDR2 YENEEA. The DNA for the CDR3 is TGTGCCAGCAGCTTCTCCCCCAATTCACCCCTCCACTTT. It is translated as CASSFSPNSPLHF.

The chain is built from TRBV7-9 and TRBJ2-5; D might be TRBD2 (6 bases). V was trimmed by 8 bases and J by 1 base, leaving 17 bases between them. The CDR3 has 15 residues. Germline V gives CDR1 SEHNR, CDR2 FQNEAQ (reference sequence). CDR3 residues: CASRTTALLQETQYF. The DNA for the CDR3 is TGTGCCAGCCGGACTACGGCGTTACTCCAAGAGACCCAGTACTTC.

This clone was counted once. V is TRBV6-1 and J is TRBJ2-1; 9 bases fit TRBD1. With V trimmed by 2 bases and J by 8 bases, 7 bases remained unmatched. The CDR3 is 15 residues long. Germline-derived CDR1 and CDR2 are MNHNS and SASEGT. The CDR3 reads CASSETGGAFHEQFF. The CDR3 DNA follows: TGTGCCAGCAGTGAAACAGGGGGCGCGTTCCATGAGCAGTTCTTC.

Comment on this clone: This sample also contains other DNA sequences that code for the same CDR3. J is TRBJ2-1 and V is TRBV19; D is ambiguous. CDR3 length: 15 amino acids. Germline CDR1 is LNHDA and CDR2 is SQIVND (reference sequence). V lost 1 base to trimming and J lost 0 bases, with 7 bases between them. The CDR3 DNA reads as TGTGCCAGTAGTATAGGGTCGAGCTCCTACAATGAGCAGTTCTTC. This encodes CASSIGSSSYNEQFF.

The DNA for the CDR3 is TGTGCCAGCAGCCAGGACGACAGAGAAGCTTTCTTT. Protein product: CASSQDDREAFF. This chain uses TRBV3-1 (or the pseudogene TRBV3-2) with TRBJ1-1; weak D call: TRBD1 (5 bases). Germline V lookup: CDR1 LGHDT, CDR2 YNNKEL (reference sequence). Trimming took 3 bases from V and 8 from J, leaving 10 bases between them. The CDR3 covers 12 residues.

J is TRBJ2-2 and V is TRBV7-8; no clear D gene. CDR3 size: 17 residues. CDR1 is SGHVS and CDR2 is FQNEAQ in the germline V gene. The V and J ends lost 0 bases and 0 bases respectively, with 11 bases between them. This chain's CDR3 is CASSLALTSSNTGELFF. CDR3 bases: TGTGCCAGCAGCTTAGCGTTAACAAGTTCGAACACCGGGGAGCTGTTTTTT. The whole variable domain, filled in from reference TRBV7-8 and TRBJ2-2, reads GAGVSQSPRYKVAKRGQDVALRCDPISGHVSLFWYQQALGQGPEFLTYFQNEAQLDKSGLPSDRFFAERPEGSVSTLKIQRTQQEDSAVYLCASSLALTSSNTGELFFGEGSRLTVL.

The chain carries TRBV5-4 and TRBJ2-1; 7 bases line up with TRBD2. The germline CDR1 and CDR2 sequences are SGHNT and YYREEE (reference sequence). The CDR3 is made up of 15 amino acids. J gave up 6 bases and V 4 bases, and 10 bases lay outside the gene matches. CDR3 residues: CASSPAGDYGNEQFF. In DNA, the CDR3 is TGTGCCAGCAGCCCGGCGGGGGACTATGGCAATGAGCAGTTCTTC.

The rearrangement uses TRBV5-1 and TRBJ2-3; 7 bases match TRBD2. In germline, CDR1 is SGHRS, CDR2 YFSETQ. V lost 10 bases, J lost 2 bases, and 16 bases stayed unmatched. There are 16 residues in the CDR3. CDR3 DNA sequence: TGCGCCTCCAAAGGGCGAGGAACTAGCGCCACAGATACGCAGTATTTT. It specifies CASKGRGTSATDTQYF.

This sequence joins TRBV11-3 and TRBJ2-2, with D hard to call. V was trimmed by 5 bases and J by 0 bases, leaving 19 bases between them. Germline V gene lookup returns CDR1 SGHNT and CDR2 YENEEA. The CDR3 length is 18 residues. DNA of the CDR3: TGTGCCAGCAGCCCTTGGCTCGCGCGGAACTCGAACACCGGGGAGCTGTTTTTT. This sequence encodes CASSPWLARNSNTGELFF.

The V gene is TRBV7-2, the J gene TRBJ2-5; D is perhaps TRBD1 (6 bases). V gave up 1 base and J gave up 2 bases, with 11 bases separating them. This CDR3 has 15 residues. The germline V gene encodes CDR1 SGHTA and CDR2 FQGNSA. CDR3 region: CASSLEQGRQETQYF. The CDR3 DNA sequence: TGTGCCAGCAGCTTAGAACAGGGAAGACAAGAGACCCAGTACTTC.

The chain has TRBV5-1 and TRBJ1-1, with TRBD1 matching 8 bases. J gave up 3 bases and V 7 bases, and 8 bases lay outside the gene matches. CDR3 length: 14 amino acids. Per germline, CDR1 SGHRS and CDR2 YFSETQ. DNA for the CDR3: TGCGCCAGCGAAGACCCGACAGGGGACACTGAAGCTTTCTTT. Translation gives CASEDPTGDTEAFF.

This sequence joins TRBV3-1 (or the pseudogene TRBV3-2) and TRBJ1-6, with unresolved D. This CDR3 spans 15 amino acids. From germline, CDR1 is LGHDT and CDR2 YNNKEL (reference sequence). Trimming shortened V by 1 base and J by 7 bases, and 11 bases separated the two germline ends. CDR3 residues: CASSQGPLGNSPLHF. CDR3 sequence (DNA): TGTGCCAGCAGCCAAGGACCCCTCGGGAATTCACCCCTCCACTTT.

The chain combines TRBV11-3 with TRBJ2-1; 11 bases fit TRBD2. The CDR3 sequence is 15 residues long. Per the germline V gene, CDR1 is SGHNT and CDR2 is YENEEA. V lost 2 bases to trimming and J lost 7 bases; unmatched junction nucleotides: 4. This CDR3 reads CASSLRTSGSNEQFF. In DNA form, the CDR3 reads TGTGCCAGCAGCTTACGGACTAGCGGGTCTAATGAGCAGTTCTTC.

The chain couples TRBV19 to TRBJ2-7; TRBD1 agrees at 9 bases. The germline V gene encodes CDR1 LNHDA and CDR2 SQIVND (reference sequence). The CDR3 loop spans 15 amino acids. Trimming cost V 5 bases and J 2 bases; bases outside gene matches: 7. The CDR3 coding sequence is TGTGCCAGTAGTTCCTCCGGGACAGGGACCTACGAGCAGTACTTC. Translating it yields CASSSSGTGTYEQYF. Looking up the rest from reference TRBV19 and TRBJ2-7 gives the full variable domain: DGGITQSPKYLFRKEGQNVTLSCEQNLNHDAMYWYRQDPGQGLRLIYYSQIVNDFQKGDIAEGYSVSREKKESFPLTVTSAQKNPTAFYLCASSSSGTGTYEQYFGPGTRLTVT.

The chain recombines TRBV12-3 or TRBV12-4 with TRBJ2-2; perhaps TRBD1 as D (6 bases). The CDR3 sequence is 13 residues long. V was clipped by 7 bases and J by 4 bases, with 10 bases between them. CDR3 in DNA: TGTGCCAGCACCCCAGGGGTCACCGGGGAGCTGTTTTTT. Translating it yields CASTPGVTGELFF.